The source of this T cell receptor (beta chain) is a study of graft-versus-host responses after intestinal transplantation. Study-level background: All recipients were transplanted with multivisceral, liver-intestinal, or isolated intestinal grafts.

The CDR3 contains 11 residues. The sample holds one count of this clone. Using immunoSEQ multiplex PCR, the repertoire was profiled, and TCRdb retains in-frame clones only, with some absent. The sample has over 9,000 clones, approximately 93% seen once. Time point: postoperative day 105 after intestinal transplantation (dayNNNN = postoperative day). The V gene is TRBV1, the J gene TRBJ2-7; the table assigns TRBD2, which was not confirmed against the DNA. TRBV1 is noted as a pseudogene. The sequencing used PBMCs, collected 105 days after intestinal transplantation. The clonotype originates from a human patient who received an intestinal transplant, so some T cells may come from the graft donor. CDR3 residues: CTPSGNYEQYF. The CDR3 bases are TGCACCCCTAGCGGGAACTACGAGCAGTACTTC.